These T cell receptor beta chains were read from a single sample in a study of OX40 agonist ivuxolimab in advanced cancers. Assay used: immunoSEQ multiplex PCR; TCRdb lists only in-frame clones, some missing. The sample records under 85,000 clones, around nine tenths being singletons. The sequences come from CD4+ or CD8+ T cells sorted from blood, collected in a trial of the OX40 agonist ivuxolimab. Source of these receptors: an adult with an advanced solid tumor such as melanoma, head and neck, liver or kidney cancer. The CDR3 runs from the conserved cysteine through the conserved F or W. A D gene is named only where the DNA matches it firmly. Size is omitted from some rows. Given values are once, few, many or a class for expanded clones.

j_call | v_call | d_call | clone_size | cdr3_aa | cdr3_nt
TRBJ1-3 | TRBV7-2 | - | - | CASSLDKTSGNTIYF | TGTGCCAGCAGCTTAGACAAGACCTCTGGAAACACCATATATTTT
TRBJ1-4 | TRBV14 | - | - | CASSPGALTNEKLFF | TGTGCCAGCAGTCCGGGGGCCTTAACTAATGAAAAACTGTTTTTT
TRBJ2-3 | TRBV5-1 | - | - | CASRDSIEDTQYF | TGCGCCAGCAGGGACAGCATAGAAGATACGCAGTATTTT
TRBJ1-5 | TRBV6-5 | - | - | CASSVWGGEQPQHF | TGTGCCAGCAGTGTATGGGGCGGGGAGCAGCCCCAGCATTTT
TRBJ2-1 | TRBV11-3 | - | - | CASSLGADPYNEQFF | TGTGCCAGCAGCTTAGGAGCGGATCCCTACAATGAGCAGTTCTTC
TRBJ1-1 | TRBV7-6 | TRBD1 | - | CASSFGTGGTEAFF | TGTGCCAGCAGCTTTGGGACAGGGGGCACTGAAGCTTTCTTT
TRBJ2-3 | TRBV7-9 | - | - | CASSLGEADTQYF | TGTGCCAGCAGCTTAGGTGAGGCAGATACGCAGTATTTT
TRBJ2-4 | TRBV5-4 | TRBD1 | - | CASSLNRGMAKNIQYF | TGTGCCAGCAGCCTTAACAGGGGAATGGCCAAAAACATTCAGTACTTC
TRBJ1-2 | TRBV20-1 | - | - | CSSSPSYGYTF | TGCAGTTCTAGCCCCAGCTATGGCTACACCTTC
TRBJ1-4 | TRBV2 | - | - | CASRQGRSEKLFF | TGTGCCAGCAGACAGGGACGGAGTGAAAAACTGTTTTTT
TRBJ1-3 | TRBV9 | - | - | CASGGTSSFSGNTIYF | TGTGCCAGCGGGGGGACCAGCAGCTTCTCTGGAAACACCATATATTTT
TRBJ1-2 | TRBV7-9 | TRBD1 | - | CASSFGQGSNYGYTF | TGTGCCAGCAGCTTCGGACAGGGATCTAACTATGGCTACACCTTC
TRBJ2-3 | TRBV27 | - | - | CASSSQLPGGDTQYF | TGTGCCAGCAGTTCACAGCTACCCGGTGGAGATACGCAGTATTTT
TRBJ2-5 | TRBV29-1 | TRBD1 | - | CSVQQGGGETQYF | TGCAGCGTACAACAGGGGGGCGGGGAGACCCAGTACTTC
TRBJ2-5 | TRBV9 | - | - | CASSVQGGETQYF | TGTGCCAGCAGCGTACAGGGTGGGGAGACCCAGTACTTC
TRBJ1-4 | TRBV5-1 | TRBD1 | - | CASSFGTGDEKLFF | TGCGCCAGCAGCTTCGGGACAGGGGATGAAAAACTGTTTTTT
TRBJ1-1 | TRBV7-6 | - | - | CASSLVSGNTEAFF | TGTGCCAGCAGCTTAGTTTCAGGTAACACTGAAGCTTTCTTT
TRBJ2-6 | TRBV6-5 | - | once | CASSWGPISGANVLTF | TGTGCCAGCAGTTGGGGACCGATCTCTGGGGCCAACGTCCTGACTTTC
TRBJ1-4 | TRBV5-8 | - | - | CASSRVGATNEKLFF | TGTGCCAGCAGCCGAGTAGGGGCAACTAATGAAAAACTGTTTTTT
TRBJ1-4 | TRBV5-1 | - | - | CASSLEREEKLFF | TGCGCCAGCAGCTTGGAAAGAGAGGAAAAACTGTTTTTT
TRBJ1-1 | TRBV29-1 | - | - | CSDRDGGYAFF | TGCAGCGACCGGGACGGGGGATATGCTTTCTTT
TRBJ1-6 | TRBV5-1 | TRBD1 | - | CASSFGTGGRNSPLHF | TGCGCCAGCAGCTTCGGGACAGGGGGGCGAAATTCACCCCTCCACTTT
TRBJ1-1 | TRBV5-1 | - | once | CASSVYGGTEAFF | TGTGCCAGCAGCGTTTACGGGGGCACTGAAGCTTTCTTT
TRBJ1-2 | TRBV9 | TRBD1 | - | CASSVAGQGGYGYTF | TGTGCCAGCAGCGTAGCCGGACAGGGGGGCTATGGCTACACCTTC
TRBJ2-3 | TRBV7-7 | TRBD2 | - | CASSATSGADTQYF | TGTGCTAGCAGCGCGACTAGCGGGGCAGATACGCAGTATTTT
TRBJ1-1 | TRBV29-1 | - | many | CSVALQAGYTEAFF | TGCAGCGTAGCTCTACAGGCGGGGTACACTGAAGCTTTCTTT
TRBJ2-7 | TRBV7-2 | TRBD2 | - | CASSEVLAGGPKQQYF | TGTGCCAGCAGCGAAGTTCTAGCGGGGGGGCCGAAGCAGCAGTACTTC
TRBJ2-2 | TRBV5-1 | - | - | CASSLQPDTGELFF | TGCGCCAGCAGTTTACAGCCGGACACCGGGGAGCTGTTTTTT
TRBJ1-3 | TRBV9 | TRBD1 | - | CASSPTGTDGNTIYF | TGTGCCAGCAGCCCGACCGGGACAGATGGAAACACCATATATTTT
TRBJ1-4 | TRBV28 | - | - | CASSQGGTNEKLFF | TGTGCCAGCAGTCAAGGAGGAACTAATGAAAAACTGTTTTTT
TRBJ2-5 | TRBV4-3 | TRBD1 | - | CASSQLDRVETQYF | TGCGCCAGCAGCCAACTGGACAGGGTAGAGACCCAGTACTTC
TRBJ2-3 | TRBV27 | - | few | CASSLDISTDTQYF | TGTGCCAGCAGTTTAGATATTTCCACAGATACGCAGTATTTT
TRBJ1-2 | TRBV9 | - | - | CASSVDWGLSGYTF | TGTGCCAGCAGCGTAGACTGGGGGCTTAGTGGCTACACCTTC
TRBJ2-1 | TRBV7-2 | TRBD2 | - | CASSRKIAGDSNTYNEQFF | TGTGCCAGCAGCCGGAAGATAGCGGGGGATAGTAACACCTACAATGAGCAGTTCTTC
TRBJ1-2 | TRBV30 | - | - | CAWSPGGVGYTF | TGTGCCTGGAGTCCGGGGGGGGTTGGCTACACCTTC
TRBJ1-2 | TRBV7-6 | - | few | CASSSPAGRDYTF | TGTGCCAGCAGCTCCCCTGCCGGACGGGACTACACCTTC
TRBJ1-6 | TRBV30 | TRBD1 | - | CAWTTPGGSYNSPLHF | TGTGCCTGGACTACCCCAGGGGGCTCCTATAATTCACCCCTCCACTTT
TRBJ2-5 | TRBV10-3 | TRBD2 | - | CAISDGAGGGTQYF | TGTGCCATCAGTGACGGTGCGGGAGGTGGGACCCAGTACTTC
TRBJ2-5 | TRBV5-1 | - | - | CASSLAQFQETQYF | TGCGCCAGCAGCTTGGCTCAGTTTCAAGAGACCCAGTACTTC
TRBJ2-3 | TRBV5-5 | - | once | CASSLSRRADTQYF | TGTGCCAGCAGCTTATCACGTCGAGCAGATACGCAGTATTTT
TRBJ2-7 | TRBV30 | TRBD2 | once | CAWSSGLAGVSREQYF | TGTGCCTGGAGTTCGGGTCTAGCGGGGGTTTCTAGGGAGCAGTACTTC
TRBJ1-1 | TRBV4-1 | TRBD1 | - | CASSQRGDSLYEAFF | TGCGCCAGCAGCCAAAGAGGGGACAGTTTATATGAAGCTTTCTTT
TRBJ2-3 | TRBV6-1 | - | - | CASSEEGTDTQYF | TGTGCCAGCAGTGAAGAGGGCACAGATACGCAGTATTTT